The clone carrying this T cell receptor (beta chain) was picked up many times. Its matching antigen is unknown. The source of the sample is a study of CD8 T cells in ankylosing spondylitis. Generation of TCR beta libraries employed quantitative 5'-RACE incorporating molecular barcodes. TCRdb re-analysed the 5' RACE reads in MiXCR, keeping a single row per CDR3 protein. The top ten clones hold roughly 1% of a sample with approximately 400,000 distinct CDR3 sequences, around 26% of them seen once. Study results and limitations: For ankylosing spondylitis blood, a TCR beta motif of several highly homologous variants appeared characteristic. Enrichment of disease-linked clones was reportedly significant in matched ankylosing spondylitis synovial fluid. Relatively rare in peripheral blood, disease-linked clones were also CD8+.

Sequencing was done on a sample of blood, either unsorted or a sorted T cell fraction (not recorded which). The TCR was taken from a male donor with ankylosing spondylitis.

The CDR3 region is CASSSQAPGLAGRNEQFF. The CDR3 region has the DNA TGTGCCAGCAGCTCCCAGGCCCCGGGACTAGCGGGAAGGAATGAGCAGTTCTTC. The V call is TRBV4-2, the J call TRBJ2-1, with TRBD2 matching 13 bases. The CDR3 contains 18 residues. The germline gives CDR1 LGHNA, CDR2 YNFKEQ. Germline trimming cut 5 bases from V and 7 bases from J; bases unmatched to any gene: 14.